This paragraph reports one T cell receptor beta chain. The record originates from a study of Ad26.COV2.S vaccination and SARS-CoV-2 variants. Looking at the study overall: Once or twice, 56 days apart, Ad26.COV2.S was delivered intramuscularly.

TCRdb keeps only in-frame clones here, not all; method: immunoSEQ multiplex PCR. The table records 250,000 or so clones, 87% of them present only once. Sample treatment: around 19 received Ad26.COV2.S at low or high dose, single or two shots; roughly five received placebo; per-sample allocation not given. The study sampled participants on day 63 after the first vaccine or placebo injection. The V end was cut by 3 bases, the J end by 6 bases, with 11 bases between. Looked up from germline, CDR1 is WNHNN and CDR2 is SYGVQD (reference sequence). The CDR3 spans 14 residues. This sample comprised peripheral blood, obtained in a trial of Ad26.COV2.S vaccine versus placebo. The clonotype was recovered from a person aged 18-65 years who received the Ad26.COV2.S COVID-19 vaccine or a placebo. The rearrangement uses TRBV10-1 and TRBJ1-4, with D possibly TRBD1 on 5 matching bases. The CDR3 nucleotides are TGCGCCAGCAGTGAAAGGGGAGGAGATGAAAAACTGTTTTTT. Protein product: CASSERGGDEKLFF.